This T cell receptor (beta chain) is drawn from a study of T cell changes during pregnancy in multiple sclerosis. Assay: immunoSEQ multiplex PCR; the TCRdb copy retains only in-frame clones and omits some. This sample carries more than 35,000 clones, 88% of them seen once, and the ten largest clones take 0.5% to 0.65%. The CDR3 runs 16 residues. The ends lost 4 bases at V and 1 base at J; junction bases unmatched: 5. The V gene's germline CDR1 is SNHLY and CDR2 FYNNEI. The TCR comes from a female donor with multiple sclerosis, enrolled in a pregnancy study. The rearrangement links TRBV2 to TRBJ2-5, with 11 bases identical to TRBD2. The material was CD4+ T cells from peripheral blood mononuclear cells, obtained in the first trimester of pregnancy. The CDR3 sequence is CASSGGLAERQETQYF. In nucleotides, the CDR3 is TGTGCCAGCAGTGGGGGACTAGCGGAGCGCCAAGAGACCCAGTACTTC.